Described below is a single T cell receptor (beta chain) sequence and its context. Its matching antigen is unknown. The data were taken from a study of brain T cells in children with intractable seizures. The sequenced cases were selected for having the highest brain T cell transcript signatures. Pre-surgery treatment included at least one anti-epileptic drug. Findings and caveats of the study: Pre-surgery blood may have been undersampled, hiding some clones.

The assay was immunoSEQ multiplex PCR, and TCRdb's table has in-frame clones only and misses some. The data contain about 80,000 clones, approximately 89% of them singletons. Germline V CDR1 and CDR2: KGHSH, LQKENI. Trimming cost V 1 base and J 1 base, with 7 bases left between them. The CDR3 is 14 amino acids. The chain joins TRBV18 to TRBJ1-1; D may be TRBD1 (6 bases). This sequence was found in a girl aged 2 to 10 with Rasmussen encephalitis and intractable seizures. The material was peripheral blood, obtained at surgery. This chain's CDR3 is CASSPLTGNTEAFF. The CDR3 nucleotides are TGTGCCAGCTCACCACTGACAGGGAACACTGAAGCTTTCTTT.